The 4 T cell receptor beta chains in this list originate from one sample, sequenced in a study of breast tumors, draining lymph nodes, adjacent tissues. TCRdb processed the multiplex PCR reads anew with MiXCR; each CDR3 protein has one entry. The sample records around 190,000 distinct CDR3 sequences, 30% to 35% being singletons. Axillary draining lymph nodes of breast cancer patients supplied the node samples. Sequenced sample: axillary lymph node tissue. The source of these receptors is a female donor with breast cancer. Some clones in this sample may be carry-over from other donors' samples.

This clonotype has a count of ten or more. The rearrangement links TRBV7-6 to TRBJ2-2, with D unresolved. This CDR3 spans 15 amino acids. V was shortened by 0 bases and J by 4 bases, with 9 bases between the two germline ends. CDR1 is SGHVS, CDR2 FNYEAQ, per germline. CDR3 protein: CASSLAPLTTGELFF. CDR3 DNA sequence: TGTGCCAGCAGCTTAGCGCCCCTCACCACCGGGGAGCTGTTTTTT.

Ten or more counts support this clonotype. The chain links TRBV7-8 to TRBJ2-7, with 10 bases lining up with TRBD1. Germline CDR1 is SGHVS and CDR2 is FQNEAQ. The CDR3 extends over 15 amino acids. With 5 bases clipped from V and 1 base from J, the junction kept 5 bases outside the gene matches. CDR3 residues: CASSADRGLSYEQYF. CDR3 in DNA: TGTGCCAGCAGCGCCGACAGGGGGCTTTCCTACGAGCAGTACTTC.

The chain couples TRBV5-6 to TRBJ1-1; D is unresolved. V was pared by 2 bases and J by 5 bases, with 22 bases between. The CDR3 extends over 17 amino acids. CDR1 and CDR2 from the germline V gene are SGHDT and YYEEEE. The CDR3 protein is CASSFWGRRFIYTEAFF. The CDR3 region has the DNA TGTGCCAGCAGCTTCTGGGGAAGGCGTTTTATCTATACTGAAGCTTTCTTT.

V gene TRBV5-1 combines with J gene TRBJ2-7, with 7 bases matching TRBD1. CDR1 is SGHRS, CDR2 YFSETQ, per germline. The CDR3 extends over 16 amino acids. J lost 3 bases, V lost 0 bases, and 9 bases had no gene match. CDR3 sequence reads: CASSLGHRDSHYEQYF. CDR3 sequence (DNA): TGCGCCAGCAGCTTGGGTCACCGGGACAGCCACTACGAGCAGTACTTC.